This T cell receptor beta chain was retrieved from a study of blood T cell repertoires in COVID-19. Turning to the study itself: Sample material is recorded as cDNA or gDNA derived from T cells, B-cell-depleted T cells, or PBMCs.

Libraries were prepared by immunoSEQ multiplex PCR; TCRdb keeps only in-frame clonotypes and omits some of them. Here the sample spans about 110,000 clones, 75% to 85% being singletons. CDR1 LNHDA and CDR2 SQIVND come from the germline V gene (reference sequence). V trimming: 3 bases; J trimming: 6 bases; junction bases outside the gene matches: 10. The CDR3 covers 17 residues. Specimen: peripheral blood. The TCR originated in a woman aged 55 to 70 with acute or convalescent COVID-19. The rearrangement joins TRBV19 to TRBJ2-2; 10 nucleotides match TRBD1. The CDR3 coding sequence is TGTGCCAGTAGTATCAAGGAATCGACAGGGGGCGCCGGGGAGCTGTTTTTT. As protein: CASSIKESTGGAGELFF.